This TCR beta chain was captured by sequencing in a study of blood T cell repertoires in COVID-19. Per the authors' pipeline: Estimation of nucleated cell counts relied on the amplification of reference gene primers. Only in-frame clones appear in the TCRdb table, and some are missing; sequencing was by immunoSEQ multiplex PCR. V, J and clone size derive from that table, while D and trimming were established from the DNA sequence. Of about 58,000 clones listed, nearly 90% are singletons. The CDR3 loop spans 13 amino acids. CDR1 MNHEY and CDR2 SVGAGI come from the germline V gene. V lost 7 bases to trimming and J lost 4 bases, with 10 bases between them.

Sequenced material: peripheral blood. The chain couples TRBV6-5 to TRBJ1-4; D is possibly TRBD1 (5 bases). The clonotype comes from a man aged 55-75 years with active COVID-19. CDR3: CASTSGFNEKLFF. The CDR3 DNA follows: TGTGCCAGCACGTCAGGGTTTAATGAAAAACTGTTTTTT.